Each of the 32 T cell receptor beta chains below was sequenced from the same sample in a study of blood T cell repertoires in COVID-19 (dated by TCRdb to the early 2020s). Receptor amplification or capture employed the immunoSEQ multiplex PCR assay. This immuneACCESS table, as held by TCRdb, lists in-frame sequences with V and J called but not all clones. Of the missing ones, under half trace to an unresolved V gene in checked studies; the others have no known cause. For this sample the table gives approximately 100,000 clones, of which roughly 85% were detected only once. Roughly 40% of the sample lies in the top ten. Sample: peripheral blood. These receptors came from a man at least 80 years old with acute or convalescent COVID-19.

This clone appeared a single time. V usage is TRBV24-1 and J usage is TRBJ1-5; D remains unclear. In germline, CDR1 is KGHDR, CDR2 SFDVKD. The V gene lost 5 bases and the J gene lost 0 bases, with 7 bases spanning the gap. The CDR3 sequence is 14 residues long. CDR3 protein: CATSAPSSNQPQHF. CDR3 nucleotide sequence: TGTGCCACCAGTGCGCCTAGTAGCAATCAGCCCCAGCATTTT.

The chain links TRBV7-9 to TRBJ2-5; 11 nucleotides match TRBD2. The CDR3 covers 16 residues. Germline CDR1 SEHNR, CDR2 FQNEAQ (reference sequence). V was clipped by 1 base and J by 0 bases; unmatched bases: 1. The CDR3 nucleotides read TGTGCCAGCAGCTTAGTACTAGCGGGAGACCAAGAGACCCAGTACTTC. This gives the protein CASSLVLAGDQETQYF.

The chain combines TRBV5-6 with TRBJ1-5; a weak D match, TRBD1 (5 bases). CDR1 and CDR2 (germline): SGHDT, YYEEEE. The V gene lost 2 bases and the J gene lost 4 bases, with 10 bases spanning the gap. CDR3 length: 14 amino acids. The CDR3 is CASSFGHINQPQHF. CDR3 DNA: TGTGCCAGCAGCTTCGGACATATTAATCAGCCCCAGCATTTT.

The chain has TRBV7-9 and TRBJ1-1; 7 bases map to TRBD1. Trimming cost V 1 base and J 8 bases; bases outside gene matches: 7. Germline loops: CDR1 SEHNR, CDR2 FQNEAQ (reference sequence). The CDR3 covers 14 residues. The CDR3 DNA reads TGTGCCAGCAGCTTAGGAAACAGGGGAGCAGAAGCTTTCTTT. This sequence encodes CASSLGNRGAEAFF.

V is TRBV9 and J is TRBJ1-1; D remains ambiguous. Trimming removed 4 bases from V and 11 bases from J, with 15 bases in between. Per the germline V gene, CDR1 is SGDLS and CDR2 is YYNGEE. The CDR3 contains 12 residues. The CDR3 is CASSPLEGPAFF. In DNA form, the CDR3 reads TGTGCCAGCAGCCCCCTGGAGGGCCCGGCTTTCTTT.

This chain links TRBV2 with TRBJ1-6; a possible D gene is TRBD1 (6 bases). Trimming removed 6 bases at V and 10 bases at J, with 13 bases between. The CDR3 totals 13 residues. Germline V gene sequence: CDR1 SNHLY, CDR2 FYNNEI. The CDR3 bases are TGTGCCAGCAGCGCCGGACAGACCTCACCCCTCCACTTT. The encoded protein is CASSAGQTSPLHF.

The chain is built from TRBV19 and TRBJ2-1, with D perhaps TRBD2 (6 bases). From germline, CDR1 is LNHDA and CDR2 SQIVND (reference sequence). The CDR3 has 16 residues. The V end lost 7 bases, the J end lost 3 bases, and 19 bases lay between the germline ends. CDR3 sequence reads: CASTRGPVGGYNEQFF. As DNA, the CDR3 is TGTGCCAGTACGAGGGGACCCGTGGGGGGCTACAATGAGCAGTTCTTC.

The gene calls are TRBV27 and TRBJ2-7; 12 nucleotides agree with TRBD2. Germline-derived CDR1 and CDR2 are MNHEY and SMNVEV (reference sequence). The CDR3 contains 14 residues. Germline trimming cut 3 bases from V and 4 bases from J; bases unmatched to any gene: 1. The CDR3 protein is CASSLTSGSYEQYF. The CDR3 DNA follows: TGTGCCAGCAGTTTGACTAGCGGGAGTTACGAGCAGTACTTC.

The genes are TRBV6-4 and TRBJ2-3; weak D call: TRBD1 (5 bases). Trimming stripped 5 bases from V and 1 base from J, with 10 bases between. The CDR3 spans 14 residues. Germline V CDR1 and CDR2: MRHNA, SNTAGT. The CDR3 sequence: CASSPQGGTDTQYF. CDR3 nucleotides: TGTGCCAGCAGTCCACAAGGGGGCACAGATACGCAGTATTTT.

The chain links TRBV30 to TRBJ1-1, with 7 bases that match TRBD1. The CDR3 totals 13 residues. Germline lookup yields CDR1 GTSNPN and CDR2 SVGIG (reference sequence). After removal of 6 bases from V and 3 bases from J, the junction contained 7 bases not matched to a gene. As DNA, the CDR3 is TGTGCCTGTTCTCACAGGGGAGACACTGAAGCTTTCTTT. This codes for CACSHRGDTEAFF.

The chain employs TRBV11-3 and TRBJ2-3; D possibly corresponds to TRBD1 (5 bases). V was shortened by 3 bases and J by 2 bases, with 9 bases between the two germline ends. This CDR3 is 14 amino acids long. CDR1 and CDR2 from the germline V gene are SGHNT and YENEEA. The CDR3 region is CASSLGPLTDTQYF. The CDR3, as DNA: TGTGCCAGCAGCTTGGGGCCTCTCACAGATACGCAGTATTTT.

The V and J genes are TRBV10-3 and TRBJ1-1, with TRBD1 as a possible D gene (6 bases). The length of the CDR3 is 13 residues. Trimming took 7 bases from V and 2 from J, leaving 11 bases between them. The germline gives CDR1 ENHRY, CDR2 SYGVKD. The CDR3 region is CAIKSRGNTEAFF. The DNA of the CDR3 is TGTGCCATCAAGAGCAGGGGCAACACTGAAGCTTTCTTT.

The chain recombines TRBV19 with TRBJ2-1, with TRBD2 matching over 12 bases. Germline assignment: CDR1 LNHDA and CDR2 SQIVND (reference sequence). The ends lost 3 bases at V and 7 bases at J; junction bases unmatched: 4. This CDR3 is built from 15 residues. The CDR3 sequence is CASSMSGLAGNEQFF. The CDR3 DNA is TGTGCCAGTAGTATGAGTGGACTAGCGGGGAATGAGCAGTTCTTC.

Here the CDR3 reads CASSLTQGAKNIQYF. The DNA of the CDR3 is TGTGCCAGCTCATTGACACAGGGAGCCAAAAACATTCAGTACTTC. V is TRBV18 and J is TRBJ2-4, with a weak D call TRBD1 (6 bases). Trimming pared 5 bases from V and 0 bases from J, leaving 11 bases between. Germline assignment: CDR1 KGHSH and CDR2 LQKENI. The CDR3 has 15 residues.

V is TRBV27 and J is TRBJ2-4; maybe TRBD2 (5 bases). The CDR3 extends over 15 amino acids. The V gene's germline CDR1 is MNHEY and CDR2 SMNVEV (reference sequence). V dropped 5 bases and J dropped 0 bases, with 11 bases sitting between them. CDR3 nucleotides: TGTGCCAGCAGTCCCACGGCGGGAGCCAAAAACATTCAGTACTTC. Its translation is CASSPTAGAKNIQYF.

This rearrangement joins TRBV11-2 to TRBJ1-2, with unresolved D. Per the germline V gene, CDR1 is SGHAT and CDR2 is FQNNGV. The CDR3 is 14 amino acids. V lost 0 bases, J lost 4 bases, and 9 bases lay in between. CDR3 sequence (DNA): TGTGCCAGCAGCTTAGATTTATTCGTCTATGGCTACACCTTC. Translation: CASSLDLFVYGYTF.

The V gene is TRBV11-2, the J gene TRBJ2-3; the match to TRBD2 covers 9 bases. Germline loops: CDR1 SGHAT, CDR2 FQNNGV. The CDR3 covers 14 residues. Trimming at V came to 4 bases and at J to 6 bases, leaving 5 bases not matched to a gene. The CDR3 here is CASSSAGGPDTQYF. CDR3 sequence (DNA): TGTGCCAGCAGCTCGGCGGGAGGGCCGGATACGCAGTATTTT.

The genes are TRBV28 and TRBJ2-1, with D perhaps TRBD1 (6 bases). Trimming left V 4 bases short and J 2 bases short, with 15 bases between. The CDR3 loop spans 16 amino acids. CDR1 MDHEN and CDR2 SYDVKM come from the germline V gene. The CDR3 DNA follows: TGTGCCAGCAGTTCAAGGGACAATCCCCCCTACAATGAGCAGTTCTTC. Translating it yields CASSSRDNPPYNEQFF.

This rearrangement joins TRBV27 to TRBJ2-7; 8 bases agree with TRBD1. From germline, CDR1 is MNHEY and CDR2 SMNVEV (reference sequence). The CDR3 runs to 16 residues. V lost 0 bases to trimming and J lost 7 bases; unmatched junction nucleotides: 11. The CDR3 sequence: CASSLSSFGQGKEQYF. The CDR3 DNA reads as TGTGCCAGCAGTTTATCGAGTTTTGGACAGGGTAAAGAGCAGTACTTC.

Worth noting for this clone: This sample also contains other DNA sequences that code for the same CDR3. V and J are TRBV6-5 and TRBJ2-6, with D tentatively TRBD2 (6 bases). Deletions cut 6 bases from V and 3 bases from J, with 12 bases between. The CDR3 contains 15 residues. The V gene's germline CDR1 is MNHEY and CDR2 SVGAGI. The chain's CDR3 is CASSRTGVGANVLTF. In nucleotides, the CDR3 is TGTGCCAGCAGCAGAACGGGGGTTGGGGCCAACGTCCTGACTTTC.

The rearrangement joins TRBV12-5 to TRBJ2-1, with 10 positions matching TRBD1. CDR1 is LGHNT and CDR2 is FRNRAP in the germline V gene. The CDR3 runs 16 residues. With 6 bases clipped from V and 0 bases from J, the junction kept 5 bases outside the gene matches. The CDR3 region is CASGRGQGSSYNEQFF. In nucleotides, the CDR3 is TGTGCTAGTGGACGGGGACAGGGGAGCTCCTACAATGAGCAGTTCTTC.

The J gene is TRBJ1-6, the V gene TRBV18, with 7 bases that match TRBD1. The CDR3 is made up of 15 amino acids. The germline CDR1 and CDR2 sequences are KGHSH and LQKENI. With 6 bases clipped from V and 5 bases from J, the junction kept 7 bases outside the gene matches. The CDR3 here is CASSPLQGDNSPLHF. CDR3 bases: TGTGCCAGCTCCCCCCTCCAGGGGGATAATTCACCCCTCCACTTT. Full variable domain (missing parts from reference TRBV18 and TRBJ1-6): NAGVMQNPRHLVRRRGQEARLRCSPMKGHSHVYWYRQLPEEGLKFMVYLQKENIIDESGMPKERFSAEFPKEGPSILRIQQVVRGDSAAYFCASSPLQGDNSPLHFGNGTRLTVT.

The CDR3, as DNA: TGTGCCAGCAGTTACGGGACTAGCTTCGAGCAGTACTTC. As protein: CASSYGTSFEQYF. V usage is TRBV6-5 and J usage is TRBJ2-7; TRBD2 aligns across 9 bases. V gave up 2 bases and J gave up 6 bases; unmatched junction bases: 2. The CDR3 spans 13 residues. In germline, CDR1 is MNHEY, CDR2 SVGAGI.

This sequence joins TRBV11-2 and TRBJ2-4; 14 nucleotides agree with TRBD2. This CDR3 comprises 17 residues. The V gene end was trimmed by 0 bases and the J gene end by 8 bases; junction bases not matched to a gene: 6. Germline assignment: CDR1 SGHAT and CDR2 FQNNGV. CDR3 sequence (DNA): TGTGCCAGCAGCTTAGAGGGGACTAGCGGGAGACGGGACATTCAGTACTTC. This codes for CASSLEGTSGRRDIQYF. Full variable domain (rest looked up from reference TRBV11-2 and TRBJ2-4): EAGVAQSPRYKIIEKRQSVAFWCNPISGHATLYWYQQILGQGPKLLIQFQNNGVVDDSQLPKDRFSAERLKGVDSTLKIQPAKLEDSAVYLCASSLEGTSGRRDIQYFGAGTRLSVL.

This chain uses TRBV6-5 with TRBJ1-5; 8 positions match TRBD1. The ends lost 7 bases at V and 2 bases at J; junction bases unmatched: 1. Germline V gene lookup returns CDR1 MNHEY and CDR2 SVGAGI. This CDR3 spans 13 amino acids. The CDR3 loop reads CASTDRGNQPQHF. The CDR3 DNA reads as TGTGCCAGCACGGACAGGGGCAATCAGCCCCAGCATTTT.

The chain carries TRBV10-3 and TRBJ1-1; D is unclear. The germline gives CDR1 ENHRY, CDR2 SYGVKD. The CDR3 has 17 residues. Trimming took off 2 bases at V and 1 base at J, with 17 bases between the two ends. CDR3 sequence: CAISEPGKLIRNTEAFF. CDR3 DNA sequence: TGTGCCATCAGTGAGCCGGGGAAGTTAATCAGGAACACTGAAGCTTTCTTT.

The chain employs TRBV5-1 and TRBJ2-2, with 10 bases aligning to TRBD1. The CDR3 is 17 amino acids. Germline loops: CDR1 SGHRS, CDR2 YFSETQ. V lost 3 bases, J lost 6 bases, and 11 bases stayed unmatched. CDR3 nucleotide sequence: TGCGCCAGCAGCTCAATCCGGGACAGGGGAGGTTCCGGGGAGCTGTTTTTT. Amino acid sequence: CASSSIRDRGGSGELFF.

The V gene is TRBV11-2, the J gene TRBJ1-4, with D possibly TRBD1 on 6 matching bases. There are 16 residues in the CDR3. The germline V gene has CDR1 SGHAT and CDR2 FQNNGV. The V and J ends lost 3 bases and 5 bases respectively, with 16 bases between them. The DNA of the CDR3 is TGTGCCAGCAGCTTGCGGGGGGGCAACGGGAATGAAAAACTGTTTTTT. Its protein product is CASSLRGGNGNEKLFF.

CDR3 sequence reads: CASSPTGGARSTEAFF. For the CDR3, the DNA is TGTGCCAGCAGCCCGACCGGGGGAGCCCGCAGCACTGAAGCTTTCTTT. This chain connects TRBV9 to TRBJ1-1; D is possibly TRBD1 (5 bases). Between the trimmed V and J ends, which lost 4 bases and 4 bases, there was a span of 20 bases. The CDR3 runs 16 residues. CDR1 is SGDLS, CDR2 YYNGEE, per germline.

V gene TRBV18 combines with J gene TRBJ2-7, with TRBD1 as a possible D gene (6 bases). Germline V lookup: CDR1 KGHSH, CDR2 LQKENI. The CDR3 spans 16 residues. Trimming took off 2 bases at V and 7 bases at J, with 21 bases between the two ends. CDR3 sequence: CASSPIGQTNLREQYF. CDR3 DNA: TGTGCCAGCTCACCAATTGGACAGACAAATTTGAGAGAGCAGTACTTC.

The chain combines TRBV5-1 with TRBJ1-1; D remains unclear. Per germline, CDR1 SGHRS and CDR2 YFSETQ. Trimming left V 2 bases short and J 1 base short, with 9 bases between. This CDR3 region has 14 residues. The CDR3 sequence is CASSLNTGNTEAFF. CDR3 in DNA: TGCGCCAGCAGCTTAAACACGGGGAACACTGAAGCTTTCTTT.

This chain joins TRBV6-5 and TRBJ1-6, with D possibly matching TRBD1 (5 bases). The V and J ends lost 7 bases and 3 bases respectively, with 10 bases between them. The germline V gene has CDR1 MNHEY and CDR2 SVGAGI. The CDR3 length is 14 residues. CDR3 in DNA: TGTGCCAGCACTATGACAGACTATAATTCACCCCTCCACTTT. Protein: CASTMTDYNSPLHF.